This T cell receptor beta chain was recovered during a study of T-cell reconstitution after alpha-beta-depleted transplantation in children. This clonotype was detected a few times. Library preparation (for TCRbeta) was performed with unique molecular identifiers. TCRdb fed the PCR reads into MiXCR, producing one record per CDR3 protein. The sample has about 540,000 distinct CDR3 sequences; approximately 20% are singletons. The receptor was isolated from a human donor who donated a stem cell graft to a child with acute lymphoblastic leukemia. Sequences were derived from PBMCs from the stem cell graft donor, sampled from the stem cell graft.

The chain's CDR3 is CASSTLAGAVDTQYF. CDR3 sequence (DNA): TGTGCCAGCAGCACCTTAGCGGGAGCGGTAGATACGCAGTATTTT. The chain links TRBV7-9 to TRBJ2-3; 9 bases match TRBD2. This CDR3 is 15 amino acids long. The trim removed 5 bases at V and 5 bases at J, leaving 8 bases unmatched. Germline V gene data show CDR1 as SEHNR and CDR2 as FQNEAQ (reference sequence).